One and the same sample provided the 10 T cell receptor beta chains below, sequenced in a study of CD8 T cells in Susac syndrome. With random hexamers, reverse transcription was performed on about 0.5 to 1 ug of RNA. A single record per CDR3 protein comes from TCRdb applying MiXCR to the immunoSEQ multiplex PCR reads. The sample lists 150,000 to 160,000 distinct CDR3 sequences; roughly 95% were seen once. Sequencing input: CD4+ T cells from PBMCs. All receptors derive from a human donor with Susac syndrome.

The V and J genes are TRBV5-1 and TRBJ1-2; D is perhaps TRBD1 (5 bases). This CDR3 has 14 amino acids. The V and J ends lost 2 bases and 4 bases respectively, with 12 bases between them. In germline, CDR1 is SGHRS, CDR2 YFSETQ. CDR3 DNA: TGCGCCAGCAGCTTACAGGTTCGGGGCTATGGCTACACCTTC. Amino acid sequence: CASSLQVRGYGYTF.

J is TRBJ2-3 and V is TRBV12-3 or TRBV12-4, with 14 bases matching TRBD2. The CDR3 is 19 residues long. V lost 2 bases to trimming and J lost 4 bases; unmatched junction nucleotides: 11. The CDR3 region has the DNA TGTGCCAGCAGTTTAAACCGACGGGGACTAGCGGGGGATGCAGATACGCAGTATTTT. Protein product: CASSLNRRGLAGDADTQYF.

CDR3 bases: TGTGCCAGCAGCTTAGTTGGGGGAAGTTCCTACAATGAGCAGTTCTTC. Protein sequence: CASSLVGGSSYNEQFF. The chain is built from TRBV7-2 and TRBJ2-1; D tentatively reads TRBD1 or TRBD2 (5 bases each). From germline, CDR1 is SGHTA and CDR2 FQGNSA. The CDR3 has 16 residues. V lost 1 base, J lost 1 base, and 11 bases lay in between.

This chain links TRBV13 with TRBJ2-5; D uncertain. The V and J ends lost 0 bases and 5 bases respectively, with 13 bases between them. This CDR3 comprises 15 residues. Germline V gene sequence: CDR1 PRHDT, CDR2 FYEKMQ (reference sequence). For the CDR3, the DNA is TGTGCCAGCAGCTTAGGCTACGAAGGGCTCGAGACCCAGTACTTC. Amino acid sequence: CASSLGYEGLETQYF.

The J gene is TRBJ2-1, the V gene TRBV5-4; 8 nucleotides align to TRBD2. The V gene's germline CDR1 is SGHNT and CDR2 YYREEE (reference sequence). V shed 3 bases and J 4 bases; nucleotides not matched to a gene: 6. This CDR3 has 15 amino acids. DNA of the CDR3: TGTGCCAGCAGCTCCGCAGCGGGGGTTTACAATGAGCAGTTCTTC. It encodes CASSSAAGVYNEQFF.

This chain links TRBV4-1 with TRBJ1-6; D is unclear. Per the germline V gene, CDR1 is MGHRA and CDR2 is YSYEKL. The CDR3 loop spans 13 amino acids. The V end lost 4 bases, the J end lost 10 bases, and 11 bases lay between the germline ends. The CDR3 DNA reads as TGCGCCAGCAGCCTCAAGGACGCGTCACCCCTCCACTTT. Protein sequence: CASSLKDASPLHF.

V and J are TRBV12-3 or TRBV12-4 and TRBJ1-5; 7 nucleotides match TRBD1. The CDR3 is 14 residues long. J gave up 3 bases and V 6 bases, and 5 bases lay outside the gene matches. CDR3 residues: CASSQGQYNQPQHF. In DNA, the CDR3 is TGTGCCAGCAGCCAGGGACAGTACAATCAGCCCCAGCATTTT.

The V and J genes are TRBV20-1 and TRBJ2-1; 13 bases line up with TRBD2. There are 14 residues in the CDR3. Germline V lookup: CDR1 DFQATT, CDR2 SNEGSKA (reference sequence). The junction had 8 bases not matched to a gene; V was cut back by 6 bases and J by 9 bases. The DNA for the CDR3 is TGCAGTGCCCAACTAGCGGGGGGGCCGGTTGAGCAGTTCTTC. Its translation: CSAQLAGGPVEQFF.

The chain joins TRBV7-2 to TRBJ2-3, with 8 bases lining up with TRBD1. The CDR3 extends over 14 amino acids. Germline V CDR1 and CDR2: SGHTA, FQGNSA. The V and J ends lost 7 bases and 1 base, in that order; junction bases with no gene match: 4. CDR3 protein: CASTTTGGTDTQYF. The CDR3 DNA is TGTGCCAGCACCACGACAGGGGGCACAGATACGCAGTATTTT.

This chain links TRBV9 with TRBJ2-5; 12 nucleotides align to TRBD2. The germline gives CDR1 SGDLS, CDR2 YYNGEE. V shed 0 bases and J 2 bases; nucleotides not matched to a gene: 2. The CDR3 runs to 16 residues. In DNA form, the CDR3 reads TGTGCCAGCAGCGTAGCTACTAGCGGGGGGCAAGAGACCCAGTACTTC. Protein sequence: CASSVATSGGQETQYF.